A single sample gave rise to the 28 T cell receptor beta chains below, sequenced in a study of regulatory T cells in long-lasting Graves disease. As to time point: persistent/refractory GD, antithyroid drugs over 5 years with positive TRAb. With RNA extracted from PBMCs as input, the TCR library was made. Combining iRepertoire HTBI primers with Arm-PCR of CDR3 regions, the authors built TCR beta libraries. Using its own MiXCR run on the multiplex PCR reads, TCRdb lists one record per CDR3 protein. This table holds hundreds of thousands of distinct CDR3 sequences, around 32% found once. Sample: peripheral blood mononuclear cells (PBMCs), taken when the disease was refractory, from a patient treated with antithyroid drugs. The receptors shown here come from a female donor with Graves disease.

CDR3 DNA: TGTGCCAGCAGTTACTCGATACCGGGACAATCCTACGAGCAGTACTTC. It codes for CASSYSIPGQSYEQYF. The chain has TRBV6-5 and TRBJ2-7, with a possible D match to TRBD1 (6 bases). The CDR3 covers 16 residues. The germline V gene has CDR1 MNHEY and CDR2 SVGAGI. With 0 bases removed from V and 1 base from J, the gap between germline ends came to 13 bases.

The chain employs TRBV20-1 and TRBJ2-3, with a possible D match to TRBD2 (6 bases). Germline V gene lookup returns CDR1 DFQATT and CDR2 SNEGSKA (reference sequence). V was cut by 0 bases and J by 7 bases, with 23 bases left in between. This CDR3 is built from 17 residues. CDR3 DNA: TGCAGTGCTAGAGATTCGGCGGGACTGGGGACCCTACATACGCAGTATTTT. Protein product: CSARDSAGLGTLHTQYF.

The table lists this clonotype with a few counts. The gene calls are TRBV20-1 and TRBJ1-4; 10 bases agree with TRBD1. The germline V gene encodes CDR1 DFQATT and CDR2 SNEGSKA (reference sequence). J gave up 8 bases and V 3 bases, and 12 bases lay outside the gene matches. The CDR3 is 16 amino acids. This CDR3 reads CSASETGGAVGEKLFF. The CDR3 nucleotides read TGCAGTGCTAGTGAGACAGGGGGCGCAGTGGGCGAAAAACTGTTTTTT.

The rearrangement joins TRBV5-1 to TRBJ1-1, with a tentative D call TRBD1 (6 bases). V gave up 4 bases and J gave up 4 bases, with 14 bases separating them. The germline V gene has CDR1 SGHRS and CDR2 YFSETQ. This CDR3 spans 14 amino acids. The CDR3 is CASSPHGGATEAFF. CDR3 bases: TGCGCCAGCAGCCCTCATGGGGGGGCCACTGAAGCTTTCTTT.

This clonotype has just a few counts. Its ends do not fully match the called genes, so a read error is possible. The J gene is TRBJ1-1, the V gene TRBV6-1; TRBD1 is a possible D gene (5 bases). This CDR3 has 16 residues. Germline V lookup: CDR1 MNHNS, CDR2 SASEGT. The CDR3, as DNA: TGTGCCAGCAGTGAAGTAGGGCTTTTATCCTTAACAGGCCCTATCTTT. Translated: CASSEVGLLSLTGPIF.

This clonotype was counted a few times. The V gene is TRBV9, the J gene TRBJ2-1, with D possibly called TRBD1 or TRBD2 (5 bases each). The CDR3 loop spans 15 amino acids. Deletions cut 0 bases from V and 4 bases from J, with 11 bases between. From germline, CDR1 is SGDLS and CDR2 YYNGEE. CDR3 amino acids: CASSVVQGPYNEQFF. The CDR3 region has the DNA TGTGCCAGCAGCGTAGTTCAGGGACCTTACAATGAGCAGTTCTTC.

The rearrangement uses TRBV5-1 and TRBJ1-2; the match to TRBD1 covers 7 bases. CDR1 and CDR2 from the germline V gene are SGHRS and YFSETQ. Unmatched junction bases numbered 19, after V lost 4 bases and J lost 7 bases. The CDR3 is made up of 17 amino acids. The CDR3 DNA sequence: TGCGCCAGCAGCGCCGGGACAGCCCCACATGTCTTGGGTGGCTACACCTTC. Residues: CASSAGTAPHVLGGYTF.

The chain recombines TRBV10-2 with TRBJ1-2; 8 bases match TRBD1. Losses at the gene ends were 3 bases for V and 3 bases for J; bases not matched to a gene: 3. The CDR3 loop spans 14 amino acids. From germline, CDR1 is WSHSY and CDR2 SAAADI. The CDR3 protein is CASSEQGGDYGYTF. CDR3 DNA sequence: TGCGCCAGCAGTGAACAGGGGGGGGACTATGGCTACACCTTC.

The chain carries TRBV2 and TRBJ1-1, with 7 bases matching TRBD1. CDR1 is SNHLY and CDR2 is FYNNEI in the germline V gene. The CDR3 is 16 amino acids. V gave up 5 bases and J gave up 0 bases; unmatched junction bases: 9. The CDR3 region has the DNA TGTGCCAGCAGTCCTGACAGGGACCTCATGAACACTGAAGCTTTCTTT. Its translation: CASSPDRDLMNTEAFF.

This clonotype was counted many times. The rearrangement links TRBV2 to TRBJ1-6, with TRBD1 identical over 8 bases. V lost 7 bases and J lost 7; bases outside the gene matches: 3. Per germline, CDR1 SNHLY and CDR2 FYNNEI. The CDR3 is 13 residues long. As DNA, the CDR3 is TGTGCCAGCACCCGGACAGGGAATTCACCCCTCCACTTT. Amino acid sequence: CASTRTGNSPLHF.

This clonotype was counted only a few times. The chain is built from TRBV27 and TRBJ1-4; possibly TRBD1 for D (5 bases). CDR3 length: 14 amino acids. The V gene lost 5 bases and the J gene lost 3 bases, with 10 bases spanning the gap. Germline V gene sequence: CDR1 MNHEY, CDR2 SMNVEV (reference sequence). CDR3 DNA sequence: TGTGCCAGCAGTGCGTGGGGGGCTAATGAAAAACTGTTTTTT. Translated, it gives CASSAWGANEKLFF.

CDR3 nucleotides: TGTGCCAGCAGCGTGGTTACGAACACCGGGGAGCTGTTTTTT. Its translation: CASSVVTNTGELFF. The V and J genes are TRBV9 and TRBJ2-2, with unresolved D. This CDR3 has 14 residues. Trimming left V 2 bases short and J 0 bases short, with 5 bases between. Germline CDR1 SGDLS, CDR2 YYNGEE.

V and J are TRBV12-3 or TRBV12-4 and TRBJ2-2, with a possible D match to TRBD1 (5 bases). The CDR3 is 15 amino acids. Trimming shortened V by 8 bases and J by 0 bases, and 13 bases separated the two germline ends. CDR3 sequence (DNA): TGTGCCAGCGGCTCGACAGTGACGAACACCGGGGAGCTGTTTTTT. Translated, it gives CASGSTVTNTGELFF.

This clonotype showed up just a few times. V and J are TRBV3-1 and TRBJ1-1; 9 nucleotides line up with TRBD1. With V trimmed by 0 bases and J by 0 bases, 2 bases remained unmatched. The CDR3 totals 16 residues. CDR1 is LGHDT and CDR2 is YNNKEL in the germline V gene (reference sequence). The CDR3 DNA reads as TGTGCCAGCAGCCAAGAAGGACAGGGGATGAACACTGAAGCTTTCTTT. Its translation is CASSQEGQGMNTEAFF.

The J gene is TRBJ2-2, the V gene TRBV29-1; D is unclear. Trimming removed 4 bases at V and 0 bases at J, with 6 bases between. The germline CDR1 and CDR2 sequences are SQVTM and ANQGSEA. This CDR3 has 13 residues. Here the CDR3 reads CSVGPTNTGELFF. The CDR3 DNA reads TGCAGCGTTGGGCCCACGAACACCGGGGAGCTGTTTTTT.

V is TRBV6-1 and J is TRBJ1-5; D might be TRBD1 (6 bases). In germline, CDR1 is MNHNS, CDR2 SASEGT. Between the trimmed V and J ends, which lost 6 bases and 1 base, there was a span of 19 bases. The CDR3 extends over 17 amino acids. CDR3 loop: CASRRTEIGASNQPQHF. CDR3 nucleotides: TGTGCCAGCAGGAGGACAGAGATAGGAGCAAGCAATCAGCCCCAGCATTTT.

This clonotype was found a few times. V is TRBV11-3 and J is TRBJ2-7; D is ambiguous. V shed 5 bases and J shed 6 bases, with 14 bases lying between them. CDR1 is SGHNT, CDR2 YENEEA, per germline. CDR3 length: 13 amino acids. The DNA for the CDR3 is TGTGCCAGCAGCCTCGGACGGTGGAGCGAGCAGTACTTC. Translation: CASSLGRWSEQYF.

This rearrangement joins TRBV20-1 to TRBJ1-4; TRBD1 matches 7 bases. Trimming at V came to 7 bases and at J to 7 bases, leaving 9 bases not matched to a gene. The CDR3 spans 13 residues. Germline V lookup: CDR1 DFQATT, CDR2 SNEGSKA (reference sequence). CDR3 loop: CSVQGDRIEKLFF. DNA for the CDR3: TGCAGTGTCCAGGGGGATCGGATTGAAAAACTGTTTTTT.

Comment on this clonotype: This CDR3 fails to terminate in the conserved phenylalanine or tryptophan, so it likely reflects a read error. The chain recombines TRBV29-1 with TRBJ1-1; 11 nucleotides match TRBD1. The germline CDR1 and CDR2 sequences are SQVTM and ANQGSEA. The V gene end was trimmed by 7 bases and the J gene end by 8 bases; junction bases not matched to a gene: 6. The CDR3 has 12 amino acids. CDR3 protein: CSAGTGGSEAFL. The CDR3 coding sequence is TGCAGCGCCGGGACAGGGGGTTCCGAAGCTTTCCTT.

Many counts were recorded for this clonotype. This sequence joins TRBV6-5 and TRBJ2-7, with TRBD2 identical over 12 bases. Germline CDR1 is MNHEY and CDR2 is SVGAGI. Trimming at V came to 4 bases and at J to 4 bases, leaving 2 bases not matched to a gene. The length of the CDR3 is 14 residues. The CDR3 loop is CASSSTSGGYEQYF. The CDR3 DNA reads TGTGCCAGCAGTTCGACTAGCGGGGGATACGAGCAGTACTTC.

The chain recombines TRBV7-9 with TRBJ1-1; weak D call: TRBD1 (5 bases). This CDR3 has 16 amino acids. CDR1 is SEHNR, CDR2 FQNEAQ, per germline (reference sequence). Trimming cost V 5 bases and J 3 bases, with 19 bases left between them. The CDR3 is CASSAAQGMADTEAFF. CDR3 nucleotide sequence: TGTGCCAGCAGCGCCGCCCAGGGAATGGCGGACACTGAAGCTTTCTTT.

Only a few counts were recorded for this clonotype. The chain uses TRBV18 and TRBJ2-7, with TRBD1 as a possible D gene (6 bases). The CDR3 is 14 residues long. Looked up from germline, CDR1 is KGHSH and CDR2 is LQKENI. V was pared by 4 bases and J by 0 bases, with 10 bases between. CDR3 bases: TGTGCCAGCTCACTGGGACACACCTCCTACGAGCAGTACTTC. It codes for CASSLGHTSYEQYF.

Here the CDR3 DNA reads TGTGCCTGGAGTGTTTGGCGCAGGGGGCGTTCGGACACTGAAGCTTTCTTT. The encoded protein is CAWSVWRRGRSDTEAFF. The chain has TRBV30 and TRBJ1-1; 8 bases agree with TRBD1. V lost 0 bases and J lost 3; bases outside the gene matches: 12. Germline loops: CDR1 GTSNPN, CDR2 SVGIG (reference sequence). CDR3 length: 17 amino acids.

The chain combines TRBV19 with TRBJ1-5; tentatively, D is TRBD1 (5 bases). CDR1 and CDR2 from the germline V gene are LNHDA and SQIVND (reference sequence). Trimming stripped 3 bases from V and 0 bases from J, with 18 bases between. This CDR3 is built from 18 residues. The CDR3 reads CASSIPGGGGYSNQPQHF. In DNA, the CDR3 is TGTGCCAGTAGTATCCCCGGCGGGGGAGGTTATAGCAATCAGCCCCAGCATTTT.

This chain uses TRBV10-3 with TRBJ2-5; TRBD1 agrees at 10 bases. Germline loops: CDR1 ENHRY, CDR2 SYGVKD. The trim removed 6 bases at V and 5 bases at J, leaving 6 bases unmatched. The CDR3 covers 14 residues. Written as DNA, the CDR3 is TGTGCCATCAGCCGGGACAGGGGAACGGAGACCCAGTACTTC. Its protein product is CAISRDRGTETQYF.

The chain couples TRBV6-1 to TRBJ2-7; perhaps TRBD2 as D (6 bases). Germline V CDR1 and CDR2: MNHNS, SASEGT. The V end was cut by 1 base, the J end by 2 bases, with 9 bases between. The CDR3 totals 14 residues. CDR3 bases: TGTGCCAGCAGTGAAGGTGGGGGGACCTACGAGCAGTACTTC. This gives the protein CASSEGGGTYEQYF.

The chain employs TRBV3-1 and TRBJ1-5; D ambiguous. The germline V and J ends were trimmed by 0 bases and 0 bases, with 3 bases remaining between them. The CDR3 loop spans 14 amino acids. Per germline, CDR1 LGHDT and CDR2 YNNKEL (reference sequence). As DNA, the CDR3 is TGTGCCAGCAGCCAAGAGACTAGCAATCAGCCCCAGCATTTT. Translating it yields CASSQETSNQPQHF.

In this sample, this clonotype turned up once. The V and J genes are TRBV11-2 and TRBJ2-4, with TRBD2 identical over 7 bases. The germline CDR1 and CDR2 sequences are SGHAT and FQNNGV. With V trimmed by 1 base and J by 11 bases, 11 bases remained unmatched. CDR3 length: 15 residues. CDR3: CASSLAPGGGDFQYF. The CDR3 DNA reads as TGTGCCAGCAGCTTAGCTCCAGGTGGGGGGGACTTTCAGTACTTC.